The rows below give T cell receptor beta chains drawn from one sample of a study of neoadjuvant anti-PD-1 for oral cavity cancer. Only in-frame clones appear in the TCRdb table, and some are missing; sequencing was by immunoSEQ multiplex PCR. The table lists around 13,000 clones, approximately 61% of them singletons. Specimen: PBMCs, collected before nivolumab (anti-PD-1) treatment. All receptors derive from a person aged 35-79 years with oral cavity squamous cell carcinoma. CDR3s include the opening cysteine and the closing phenylalanine or tryptophan. Each record gives: J gene, clone size, V gene, CDR3 length, D gene, CDR3 DNA, CDR3 protein. The D gene is left open where the match is weak. Not all rows give a size; the values are once, few, many and, for expanded clones, a class.

j_call: TRBJ1-1; clone_size: medium-sized; v_call: TRBV7-8; cdr3_length: 14; d_call: NA; cdr3_nt: TGTGCCAGCAGCGTAATCCAGAGCAACACTGAAGCTTTCTTT; cdr3_aa: CASSVIQSNTEAFF
j_call: TRBJ2-6; clone_size: medium-sized; v_call: TRBV18; cdr3_length: 12; d_call: NA; cdr3_nt: TGTGCCAGCTCACCTGGGGCCAACGTCCTGACTTTC; cdr3_aa: CASSPGANVLTF
j_call: TRBJ2-4; clone_size: few; v_call: TRBV11-2; cdr3_length: 17; d_call: TRBD2; cdr3_nt: TGTGCCAGCAGCTTAGTCGACGGGGGGGTAGCCAAAAACATTCAGTACTTC; cdr3_aa: CASSLVDGGVAKNIQYF
j_call: TRBJ2-7; clone_size: NA; v_call: TRBV11-2; cdr3_length: 15; d_call: NA; cdr3_nt: TGTGCCAGCAGCTTAGAAGTGACGGGACCCTACGAGCAGTACTTC; cdr3_aa: CASSLEVTGPYEQYF
j_call: TRBJ1-1; clone_size: few; v_call: TRBV4-1; cdr3_length: 14; d_call: NA; cdr3_nt: TGCGCCAGCAGCCCCCCCGGTAGTGGGACTGAAGCTTTCTTT; cdr3_aa: CASSPPGSGTEAFF
j_call: TRBJ2-2; clone_size: NA; v_call: TRBV7-9; cdr3_length: 13; d_call: NA; cdr3_nt: TGTGCCAGCAGGACAGAGAACACCGGGGAGCTGTTTTTT; cdr3_aa: CASRTENTGELFF
j_call: TRBJ1-5; clone_size: NA; v_call: TRBV12-5; cdr3_length: 17; d_call: NA; cdr3_nt: TGTGCTAGTGGAACCTCATCACAGGGCGGAGGCAATCAGCCCCAGCATTTT; cdr3_aa: CASGTSSQGGGNQPQHF
j_call: TRBJ2-7; clone_size: NA; v_call: TRBV28; cdr3_length: 14; d_call: TRBD1; cdr3_nt: TGTGCCAGCAGGGGACAGGGAAAGCTTTACGAGCAGTACTTC; cdr3_aa: CASRGQGKLYEQYF
j_call: TRBJ2-7; clone_size: NA; v_call: TRBV5-4; cdr3_length: 18; d_call: TRBD2; cdr3_nt: TGTGCCAGCAGCGGCGCCGGGACTAGCGGAGGAAGCTCCTACGAGCAGTACTTC; cdr3_aa: CASSGAGTSGGSSYEQYF
j_call: TRBJ2-1; clone_size: NA; v_call: TRBV29-1; cdr3_length: 16; d_call: TRBD2; cdr3_nt: TGCAGCCTCAGCGGGAGGGCCGGAGTGTCCTACAATGAGCAGTTCTTC; cdr3_aa: CSLSGRAGVSYNEQFF
j_call: TRBJ1-2; clone_size: NA; v_call: TRBV5-1; cdr3_length: 13; d_call: NA; cdr3_nt: TGCGCCAGCAGCTTGCAGGAGGGAAATGGCTACACCTTC; cdr3_aa: CASSLQEGNGYTF
j_call: TRBJ1-6; clone_size: NA; v_call: TRBV5-6; cdr3_length: 15; d_call: NA; cdr3_nt: TGTGCCAGCAGCCTCCGAGGAGGGGCTAATTCACCCCTCCACTTT; cdr3_aa: CASSLRGGANSPLHF
j_call: TRBJ2-3; clone_size: few; v_call: TRBV19; cdr3_length: 15; d_call: TRBD2; cdr3_nt: TGTGCCAGTTCGACTAGCGGGGGGCCCCCAGATACGCAGTATTTT; cdr3_aa: CASSTSGGPPDTQYF
j_call: TRBJ2-5; clone_size: NA; v_call: TRBV5-1; cdr3_length: 13; d_call: NA; cdr3_nt: TGCGCCAGCAGCAAGAGGTACCAAGAGACCCAGTACTTC; cdr3_aa: CASSKRYQETQYF
j_call: TRBJ1-2; clone_size: NA; v_call: TRBV27; cdr3_length: 12; d_call: NA; cdr3_nt: TGTGCCAGCAGACAGGGACCCTTCGGCTACACCTTC; cdr3_aa: CASRQGPFGYTF
j_call: TRBJ1-2; clone_size: NA; v_call: TRBV4-1; cdr3_length: 15; d_call: TRBD1; cdr3_nt: TGCGCCAGCAGCCAAGATAGGACAGGGAACTATGGCTACACCTTC; cdr3_aa: CASSQDRTGNYGYTF
j_call: TRBJ1-2; clone_size: NA; v_call: TRBV7-8; cdr3_length: 13; d_call: NA; cdr3_nt: TGTGCCAGCAGAGACTCCTCCAGGGGTGGCTACACCTTC; cdr3_aa: CASRDSSRGGYTF
j_call: TRBJ2-1; clone_size: few; v_call: TRBV4-1; cdr3_length: 19; d_call: NA; cdr3_nt: TGCGCCAGCAGCCAAGACGTCCTTCGGGGGTTACCCCTCCACAATGAGCAGTTCTTC; cdr3_aa: CASSQDVLRGLPLHNEQFF
j_call: TRBJ1-2; clone_size: NA; v_call: TRBV5-1; cdr3_length: 14; d_call: NA; cdr3_nt: TGCGCCAGCAGCTTGGGACAGTCTACCTATGGCTACACCTTC; cdr3_aa: CASSLGQSTYGYTF
j_call: TRBJ2-3; clone_size: few; v_call: TRBV9; cdr3_length: 16; d_call: TRBD2; cdr3_nt: TGTGCCAGCAGCCCCAGCCCGGGGGGGAGCACAGATACGCAGTATTTT; cdr3_aa: CASSPSPGGSTDTQYF
j_call: TRBJ2-2; clone_size: NA; v_call: TRBV27; cdr3_length: 16; d_call: TRBD1; cdr3_nt: TGTGCCAGCAGTTTAAGGACAGGGAGGAACACCGGGGAGCTGTTTTTT; cdr3_aa: CASSLRTGRNTGELFF
j_call: TRBJ1-4; clone_size: few; v_call: TRBV5-1; cdr3_length: 14; d_call: NA; cdr3_nt: TGCGCCAGCAGCGTCGGGACCGTAGGTGAAAAACTGTTTTTT; cdr3_aa: CASSVGTVGEKLFF
j_call: TRBJ1-1; clone_size: few; v_call: TRBV2; cdr3_length: 14; d_call: NA; cdr3_nt: TGTGCCAGCAGTGAAGCGCTGGGGGCCCCTGGAGCTTTCTTT; cdr3_aa: CASSEALGAPGAFF
j_call: TRBJ2-7; clone_size: NA; v_call: TRBV11-2; cdr3_length: 12; d_call: NA; cdr3_nt: TGTGCCAGCAGCTTAAACCTGTGGGAGCAGTACTTC; cdr3_aa: CASSLNLWEQYF
j_call: TRBJ2-5; clone_size: NA; v_call: TRBV7-3; cdr3_length: 15; d_call: TRBD2; cdr3_nt: TGTGCCAGCAGCTTAGACGGGAGGGTTTCTGAGACCCAGTACTTC; cdr3_aa: CASSLDGRVSETQYF
j_call: TRBJ1-2; clone_size: NA; v_call: TRBV5-1; cdr3_length: 13; d_call: NA; cdr3_nt: TGCGCCAGCAGCTTTGAGGGAGACTATGGCTACACCTTC; cdr3_aa: CASSFEGDYGYTF
j_call: TRBJ1-2; clone_size: NA; v_call: TRBV27; cdr3_length: 15; d_call: NA; cdr3_nt: TGTGCCAGCGCTTCCGGGGGCCTTCGAAGCTATGGCTACACCTTC; cdr3_aa: CASASGGLRSYGYTF
j_call: TRBJ1-1; clone_size: medium-sized; v_call: TRBV6-1; cdr3_length: 14; d_call: NA; cdr3_nt: TGTGCCAGCAGAAACAGGGAGCTGAACACTGAAGCTTTCTTT; cdr3_aa: CASRNRELNTEAFF
j_call: TRBJ1-1; clone_size: NA; v_call: TRBV4-1; cdr3_length: 11; d_call: NA; cdr3_nt: TGCGCCAGCAGCAATACAGGGAGAGCTTTCTTT; cdr3_aa: CASSNTGRAFF
j_call: TRBJ1-5; clone_size: NA; v_call: TRBV4-1; cdr3_length: 16; d_call: NA; cdr3_nt: TGCGCCAGCAGCCAAGAGCTCGGGGTTCGCAATCAGCCCCAGCATTTT; cdr3_aa: CASSQELGVRNQPQHF
j_call: TRBJ1-4; clone_size: NA; v_call: TRBV7-2; cdr3_length: 15; d_call: NA; cdr3_nt: TGTGCCAGCAGCTTGGAGGGTCGAGCTAATGAAAAACTGTTTTTT; cdr3_aa: CASSLEGRANEKLFF
j_call: TRBJ2-2; clone_size: NA; v_call: TRBV7-7; cdr3_length: 15; d_call: NA; cdr3_nt: TGTGCTAGCAGCTTAAGCGCGGGTAACACCGGGGAGCTGTTTTTT; cdr3_aa: CASSLSAGNTGELFF
j_call: TRBJ2-1; clone_size: NA; v_call: TRBV28; cdr3_length: 14; d_call: NA; cdr3_nt: TGTGCCAGCAAGGACGCGAGCTCCTACAATGAGCAGTTCTTC; cdr3_aa: CASKDASSYNEQFF
j_call: TRBJ1-2; clone_size: NA; v_call: TRBV6-5; cdr3_length: 13; d_call: NA; cdr3_nt: TGTGCCAGCAGCCGCCTGACAGGAGGCGGCTACACCTTC; cdr3_aa: CASSRLTGGGYTF
j_call: TRBJ1-5; clone_size: NA; v_call: TRBV10-2; cdr3_length: 17; d_call: NA; cdr3_nt: TGCGCCAGCAGCCCCGGGGGCAGCCCCTATAGCAATCAGCCCCAGCATTTT; cdr3_aa: CASSPGGSPYSNQPQHF
j_call: TRBJ2-7; clone_size: few; v_call: TRBV9; cdr3_length: 13; d_call: NA; cdr3_nt: TGTGCCAGCAGTTTTGACATTTCCTACGAGCAGTACTTC; cdr3_aa: CASSFDISYEQYF
j_call: TRBJ1-1; clone_size: NA; v_call: TRBV19; cdr3_length: 11; d_call: NA; cdr3_nt: TGTGCCAGTAGTTCCGACAGGAGAGCTTTCTTT; cdr3_aa: CASSSDRRAFF
j_call: TRBJ1-2; clone_size: NA; v_call: TRBV28; cdr3_length: 11; d_call: NA; cdr3_nt: TGTGCCAGCAGTTTTATAAGGGGGTACACCTTC; cdr3_aa: CASSFIRGYTF
j_call: TRBJ1-5; clone_size: NA; v_call: TRBV29-1; cdr3_length: 15; d_call: TRBD1; cdr3_nt: TGCAGCGTTTCCGGAGGACAGGGCCAGAATCAGCCCCAGCATTTT; cdr3_aa: CSVSGGQGQNQPQHF
j_call: TRBJ2-7; clone_size: few; v_call: TRBV28; cdr3_length: 14; d_call: NA; cdr3_nt: TGTGCCAGCCGCCCGAGGCAACCCTACTACGAGCAGTACTTC; cdr3_aa: CASRPRQPYYEQYF